The entry below describes one T cell receptor beta chain. This specimen belongs to a study of blood T cell repertoires in COVID-19. The table came from immunoSEQ multiplex PCR; TCRdb's copy has only in-frame clones and leaves some out. Of about 91,000 clones listed, around 88% were seen once; the top ten hold about 8%. V lost 9 bases and J lost 0; bases outside the gene matches: 6. CDR3 length equals 15 residues. CDR1 and CDR2 from the germline V gene are KGHDR and SFDVKD. The chain links TRBV24-1 to TRBJ1-3, with 8 bases that match TRBD1. Material: peripheral blood. The receptor comes from a woman in her 70s with acute or convalescent COVID-19. CDR3 nucleotides: TGTGCCACCGGGACCACAGGGGGCTCTGGAAACACCATATATTTT. This gives the protein CATGTTGGSGNTIYF.